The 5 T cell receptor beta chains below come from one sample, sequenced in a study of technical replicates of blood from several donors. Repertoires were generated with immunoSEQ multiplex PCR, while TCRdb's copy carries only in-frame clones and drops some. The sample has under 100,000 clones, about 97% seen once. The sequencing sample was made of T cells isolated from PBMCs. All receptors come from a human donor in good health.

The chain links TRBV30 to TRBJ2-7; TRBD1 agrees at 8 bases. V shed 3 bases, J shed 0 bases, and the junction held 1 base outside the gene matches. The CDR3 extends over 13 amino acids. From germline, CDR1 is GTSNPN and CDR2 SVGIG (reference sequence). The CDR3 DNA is TGTGCCTGGAGAACAGGGGGCTCCTACGAGCAGTACTTC. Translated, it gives CAWRTGGSYEQYF.

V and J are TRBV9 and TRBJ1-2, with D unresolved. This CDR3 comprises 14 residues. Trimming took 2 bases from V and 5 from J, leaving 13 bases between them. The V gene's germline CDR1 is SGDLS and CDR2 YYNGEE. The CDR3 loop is CASSVTDAEYGYTF. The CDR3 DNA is TGTGCCAGCAGCGTCACGGATGCGGAATATGGCTACACCTTC.

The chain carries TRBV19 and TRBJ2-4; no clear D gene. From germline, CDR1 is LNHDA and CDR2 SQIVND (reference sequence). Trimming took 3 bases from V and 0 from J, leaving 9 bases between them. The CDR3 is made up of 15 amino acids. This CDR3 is CASSIEAAAKNIQYF. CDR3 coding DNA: TGTGCCAGTAGTATTGAGGCGGCAGCCAAAAACATTCAGTACTTC.

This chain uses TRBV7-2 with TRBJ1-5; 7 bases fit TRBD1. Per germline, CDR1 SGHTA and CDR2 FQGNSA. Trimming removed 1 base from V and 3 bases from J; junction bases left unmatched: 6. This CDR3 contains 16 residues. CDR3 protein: CASSLDRDSYNQPQHF. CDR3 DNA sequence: TGTGCCAGCAGCTTAGACCGGGACAGTTACAATCAGCCCCAGCATTTT.

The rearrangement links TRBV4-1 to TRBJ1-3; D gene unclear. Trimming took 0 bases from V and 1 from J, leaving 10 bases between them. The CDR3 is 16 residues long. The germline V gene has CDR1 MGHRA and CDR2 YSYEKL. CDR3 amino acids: CASSQDLRGSGNTIYF. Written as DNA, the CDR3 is TGCGCCAGCAGCCAAGATCTTAGAGGTTCTGGAAACACCATATATTTT.